The entry below describes one T cell receptor beta chain. Assay used: immunoSEQ multiplex PCR; TCRdb lists only in-frame clones, some missing. Of approximately 170,000 clones in the sample, 80% to 85% are singletons; the top ten hold 11%. The CDR3 consists of 16 residues. Losses at the gene ends were 3 bases for V and 4 bases for J; bases not matched to a gene: 9. Germline assignment: CDR1 SGHRS and CDR2 YFSETQ. The sample is drawn from a study of blood T cell repertoires in COVID-19. The genes are TRBV5-1 and TRBJ1-3, with 8 bases fitting TRBD1. Sequenced sample: peripheral blood. The source of this sequence is a man aged 65 to 79 with active or convalescent COVID-19. The CDR3 coding sequence is TGCGCCAGCAGCTCCTCCAGACAGGGGTTCGGAAACACCATATATTTT. It yields the protein CASSSSRQGFGNTIYF.